A single sample gave rise to the 8 T cell receptor beta chains below, sequenced in a study of Ad26.COV2.S vaccination and SARS-CoV-2 variants listed by TCRdb under 2021. The treatment or condition label on this specimen signifies: 15 to 20 received Ad26.COV2.S at low or high dose, single or two shots; five or six received placebo; per-sample allocation not given. Repertoires of vaccine and placebo recipients were sequenced from samples collected on day 63 after the first injection. The library was built by means of the immunoSEQ multiplex PCR assay. TCRdb carries this immuneACCESS record with in-frame sequences only. Its versions omit some clonotypes, under half of them owing to an unresolved V gene in the studies checked, with the rest unexplained. This sample has 300,000 to 500,000 clones in its table, and 88% of those were observed once. The top ten constitute 3.5% of the sample. The starting material was peripheral blood, obtained in a trial of Ad26.COV2.S vaccine versus placebo. The receptors originated from a person between 18 and 65 years old who received the Ad26.COV2.S COVID-19 vaccine or a placebo.

The CDR3 bases are TGCGCCAGCAGCTTAATGGCCATGAACACTGAAGCTTTCTTT. Amino acids: CASSLMAMNTEAFF. V and J are TRBV5-1 and TRBJ1-1, with D uncertain. Per the germline V gene, CDR1 is SGHRS and CDR2 is YFSETQ. V was cut by 2 bases and J by 0 bases, with 8 bases left in between. CDR3 length: 14 amino acids.

Here the CDR3 DNA reads TGCGCCAGCAGCCCTATAGGCGAAAAACTGTTTTTT. Translated: CASSPIGEKLFF. This rearrangement joins TRBV5-1 to TRBJ1-4, with D unresolved. This CDR3 spans 12 amino acids. Germline-derived CDR1 and CDR2 are SGHRS and YFSETQ. Trimming removed 4 bases at V and 8 bases at J, with 9 bases between.

The J gene is TRBJ2-1, the V gene TRBV5-4; the D is unclear. The germline V and J ends were trimmed by 1 base and 6 bases, with 11 bases remaining between them. The CDR3 loop spans 14 amino acids. In germline, CDR1 is SGHNT, CDR2 YYREEE (reference sequence). CDR3 amino acids: CASSLFRKANEQFF. The CDR3 coding sequence is TGTGCCAGCAGCTTGTTCCGAAAAGCCAATGAGCAGTTCTTC.

The V and J genes are TRBV2 and TRBJ2-3; D might be TRBD2 (7 bases). The CDR3 extends over 15 amino acids. Deletions cut 4 bases from V and 1 base from J, with 12 bases between. Germline V gene sequence: CDR1 SNHLY, CDR2 FYNNEI. The CDR3 is CASSGGGLGTDTQYF. CDR3 coding DNA: TGTGCCAGCAGTGGCGGGGGCCTGGGCACAGATACGCAGTATTTT.

The V call is TRBV3-1 (or the pseudogene TRBV3-2), the J call TRBJ2-3; 14 bases align to TRBD2. The CDR3 runs 17 residues. Germline loops: CDR1 LGHDT, CDR2 YNNKEL (reference sequence). The V gene end was trimmed by 5 bases and the J gene end by 0 bases; junction bases not matched to a gene: 4. The DNA of the CDR3 is TGTGCCAGCAGCTTGGGACTAGCGGGGGCCAGCACAGATACGCAGTATTTT. Amino acid sequence: CASSLGLAGASTDTQYF.

This chain joins TRBV7-9 and TRBJ2-7; 13 nucleotides line up with TRBD2. The CDR3 consists of 13 residues. Germline values: CDR1 SEHNR, CDR2 FQNEAQ (reference sequence). Trimming removed 5 bases from V and 5 bases from J; junction bases left unmatched: 0. The CDR3 DNA reads TGTGCCAGCAGCGGGACTAGCGGGAACGAGCAGTACTTC. Encoded protein: CASSGTSGNEQYF.

The chain combines TRBV7-2 with TRBJ2-1; 11 nucleotides align to TRBD2. The V segment lost 5 bases and the J segment 8 bases; nucleotides outside the gene matches: 5. The CDR3 contains 14 residues. The germline gives CDR1 SGHTA, CDR2 FQGNSA. CDR3 sequence reads: CASSPSGGRDEQFF. The DNA for the CDR3 is TGTGCCAGCAGCCCTAGCGGGGGGAGAGATGAGCAGTTCTTC.

The rearrangement uses TRBV2 and TRBJ1-5, with a possible D match to TRBD1 (5 bases). This CDR3 comprises 16 residues. The V end was cut by 3 bases, the J end by 2 bases, with 14 bases between. CDR1 and CDR2 (germline): SNHLY, FYNNEI. CDR3 coding DNA: TGTGCCAGCAGTGATGTGAGGGAAGGGGGCAATCAGCCCCAGCATTTT. This codes for CASSDVREGGNQPQHF.